Listed below are T cell receptor beta chains from one sample, sequenced in a study of blood T cell repertoires in COVID-19. The table came from immunoSEQ multiplex PCR; TCRdb's copy has only in-frame clones and leaves some out. This sample has 200,000 to 250,000 clones, with 70% to 90% found just once. The sequencing sample was made of peripheral blood. The origin of the receptors is a woman between 65 and 79 years old with active or convalescent COVID-19. Each CDR3 is given with its conserved first and last residue. D genes are given only for firm matches. Not every row has a clone size; where given, it reads once, few, many or a size class.

v_gene	d_gene	j_gene	abundance	CDR3nt	CDR3aa
TRBV6-5	TRBD1	TRBJ2-7	.	TGTGCCAGCAGACGCAGACAGGGGCACCTCTACGAGCAGTACTTC	CASRRRQGHLYEQYF
TRBV11-2	TRBD2	TRBJ2-3	.	TGTGCCAGCAGCCCAGATAGCGGGAGGCCAGATACGCAGTATTTT	CASSPDSGRPDTQYF
TRBV5-1	TRBD1	TRBJ2-1	.	TGCGCCAGCAGCTTGGCCGGCGGACAGGTAAACAGTGAGCAGTTCTTC	CASSLAGGQVNSEQFF
TRBV30	TRBD2	TRBJ2-3	.	TGTGCCTGGAGTATTGGGACTAATACGCAGTATTTT	CAWSIGTNTQYF
TRBV6-4	TRBD1	TRBJ1-1	.	TGTGCCAGCAGGATACAGGGGTTTGAGGGTGAAGCTTTCTTT	CASRIQGFEGEAFF
TRBV2	TRBD1	TRBJ1-2	.	TGTGCCAGCACCCGGACAGGGGAAGGCTACACCTTC	CASTRTGEGYTF
TRBV2	.	TRBJ1-2	.	TGTGCCAGCAGTGAAGATCCCAGTCGATACTACACCTTC	CASSEDPSRYYTF
TRBV28	TRBD1	TRBJ2-4	.	TGTGCCAGCAGTCTACCGGGACAGCAAAACATTCAGTACTTC	CASSLPGQQNIQYF
TRBV5-4	TRBD2	TRBJ2-7	once	TGTGCCAGCAGCCCCGGGACTAGCGGGAGTATAAGGAACGAGCAGTACTTC	CASSPGTSGSIRNEQYF
TRBV18	TRBD1	TRBJ1-4	.	TGTGCCAGCTCACCTAGAAGCGACAGGGCGGATGAAAAACTGTTTTTT	CASSPRSDRADEKLFF
TRBV18	.	TRBJ1-1	.	TGTGCCAGCTCACCACTTGGGGGGGACACTGAAGCTTTCTTT	CASSPLGGDTEAFF
TRBV3-1/TRBV3-2	TRBD1	TRBJ2-7	.	TGTGCCAGCAGCCAACCCGGACAGGGGAATCCCTACGAGCAGTACTTC	CASSQPGQGNPYEQYF
TRBV21-1	.	TRBJ1-6	.	TGTGCCAGCAGCAAAAATTCGGTGGATAATTCACCCCTCCACTTT	CASSKNSVDNSPLHF
TRBV19	TRBD1	TRBJ1-2	.	TGTGCCAGTAGGTACCCAGGGGGCGAGCAGAGCTACACCTTC	CASRYPGGEQSYTF
TRBV7-3	.	TRBJ2-7	.	TGTGCCAGCAGCTTAGGACAGACCGAGCAGTACTTC	CASSLGQTEQYF
TRBV6-2/TRBV6-3	.	TRBJ2-7	few	TGTGCCAGCAGTTACCCGACAGGTCGATCCTACGAGCAGTACTTC	CASSYPTGRSYEQYF
TRBV6-5	.	TRBJ2-7	once	TGTGCCAGCACAGTCAGTTCCTACGAGCAGTACTTC	CASTVSSYEQYF
TRBV7-2	.	TRBJ1-1	once	TGTGCCAGCAGCTTAGGAGGGCAGGGGCAGGGCACTGAAGCTTTCTTT	CASSLGGQGQGTEAFF
TRBV6-6	.	TRBJ1-6	.	TGTGCCAGCAGTCCCTTCGGGGGGAGTGGTTCACCCCTCCACTTT	CASSPFGGSGSPLHF
TRBV2	.	TRBJ1-2	.	TGTGCCCGCGGCGGACAGCCCTATGGCTACACCTTC	CARGGQPYGYTF
TRBV21-1	.	TRBJ1-2	few	TGTGCCAGCAGCAAACAGGCAGGTGCTCCGGTGTATGGCTACACCTTC	CASSKQAGAPVYGYTF
TRBV2	TRBD1	TRBJ1-6	.	TGTGCCAGCAGTGTCCGGGACAGGGACCCCCATGATAATTCACCCCTCCACTTT	CASSVRDRDPHDNSPLHF
TRBV3-1/TRBV3-2	TRBD1	TRBJ2-7	.	TGTGCCAGCAGCCAAGATGGCGGACAGGGCCCCTACGAGCAGTACTTC	CASSQDGGQGPYEQYF
TRBV7-8	.	TRBJ2-2	.	TGTGCCAGCAGCTTAGCGCTACTTTGGAACACCGGGGAGCTGTTTTTT	CASSLALLWNTGELFF
TRBV19	.	TRBJ1-5	once	TGTGCCAGTAGTAGCGGCCACAATCAGCCCCAGCATTTT	CASSSGHNQPQHF
TRBV6-5	TRBD1	TRBJ1-1	.	TGTGCCAGCAGTACAGGGGGCCCCACTGAAGCTTTCTTT	CASSTGGPTEAFF
TRBV9	.	TRBJ1-1	.	TGTGCCAGCAGCGTAGGGCTCTTGGCAGGGAAATCGAACACTGAAGCTTTCTTT	CASSVGLLAGKSNTEAFF
TRBV2	.	TRBJ2-1	.	TGTGCCAGCAGTGAAGCGCGTAGCTCCTACAATGAGCAGTTCTTC	CASSEARSSYNEQFF
TRBV7-8	TRBD2	TRBJ2-3	.	TGTGCCAGCAGCTTACTAGCGGGGGGGCAATTCGCAGATACGCAGTATTTT	CASSLLAGGQFADTQYF
TRBV29-1	TRBD1	TRBJ2-7	once	TGCAGCGCCCAGGGGGCTAGCGTCAGTGAGGAGCAGTACTTC	CSAQGASVSEEQYF
TRBV7-4	TRBD1	TRBJ1-1	.	TGTGCCAGCAGCTCCCACAGGGGGCAGAACACTGAAGCTTTCTTT	CASSSHRGQNTEAFF
TRBV2	TRBD1	TRBJ2-7	.	TGTGCCAGCAGCGTACAGGGGTTCGAGCAGTACTTC	CASSVQGFEQYF
TRBV28	.	TRBJ1-5	once	TGTGCCAGCAGTCCCCCCCCTCCGTTCTATAGCAATCAGCCCCAGCATTTT	CASSPPPPFYSNQPQHF
TRBV13	TRBD2	TRBJ2-1	.	TGTGCCAGCAGCTTAGTGGCTAGCGGTTACAATGAGCAGTTCTTC	CASSLVASGYNEQFF
TRBV11-2	TRBD2	TRBJ2-3	.	TGTGCCAGCAGCCTACGATCCGGCGGGAGGAACACAGATACGCAGTATTTT	CASSLRSGGRNTDTQYF
TRBV5-1	.	TRBJ2-3	.	TGCGCCAGCAGCCGAGGGAGCACAGATACGCAGTATTTT	CASSRGSTDTQYF
TRBV5-6	TRBD1	TRBJ2-3	.	TGTGCCAGCAGCTCACAGGGGGCGCAAGATACGCAGTATTTT	CASSSQGAQDTQYF
TRBV7-8	.	TRBJ2-7	.	TGTGCCAGCAGCTTAGAGGGGGATATTTCCTACGAGCAGTACTTC	CASSLEGDISYEQYF
TRBV5-1	.	TRBJ1-2	.	TGCGCCAGCAGATACCTACAGGGTCTCTATGGCTACACCTTC	CASRYLQGLYGYTF
TRBV6-6	TRBD1	TRBJ2-7	.	TGTGCCAGCAGCCCCGGACAGGGGGAGTCCTACGAGCAGTACTTC	CASSPGQGESYEQYF
TRBV6-4	.	TRBJ2-1	.	TGTGCCAGCAGTGAAGTTCTAAGCTCCTACAATGAGCAGTTCTTC	CASSEVLSSYNEQFF
TRBV5-1	.	TRBJ1-2	.	TGCGCCAGCACCCCCGTCGTCGGGTATGGCTACACCTTC	CASTPVVGYGYTF
TRBV5-1	.	TRBJ2-5	.	TGCGCCAGCAGCTTACTAGCAACAAAAGAGACCCAGTACTTC	CASSLLATKETQYF
TRBV10-3	TRBD2	TRBJ2-3	.	TGTGCCATCAGTGATGGGACTAGAATCGATACGCAGTATTTT	CAISDGTRIDTQYF
TRBV28	.	TRBJ2-2	.	TGTGCCAGCAGTTTTTCGGGACAGAACACCGGGGAGCTGTTTTTT	CASSFSGQNTGELFF
TRBV10-3	TRBD2	TRBJ2-1	.	TGTGCCATCATTAGCGGGAGGGAGAGCAATGAGCAGTTCTTC	CAIISGRESNEQFF
TRBV5-6	TRBD1	TRBJ1-6	.	TGTGCCAGCAGCTTAGGACAGGACTTTTCACCCCTCCACTTT	CASSLGQDFSPLHF
TRBV28	.	TRBJ1-1	.	TGTGCCAGCAGTTTGTTATCCTCTGAAGCTTTCTTT	CASSLLSSEAFF
TRBV5-1	.	TRBJ1-2	.	TGCGCCAGCAGCCCTGACATGGGCTATGGCTACACCTTC	CASSPDMGYGYTF
TRBV5-4	.	TRBJ1-1	few	TGTGCCAGCAGTCGGAGCAGTGAAGCTTTCTTT	CASSRSSEAFF
TRBV10-3	TRBD1	TRBJ2-7	few	TGTGCCATCAGCGCGACAGGGACGGGCTACGAGCAGTACTTC	CAISATGTGYEQYF
TRBV19	.	TRBJ1-2	few	TGTGCCAGTAGTATGGGGATCCAGGGACAAGGTGGCTACACCTTC	CASSMGIQGQGGYTF
TRBV5-1	.	TRBJ1-4	once	TGCGCCAGCAGCTTGGCGGGGACTTCTAATGAAAAACTGTTTTTT	CASSLAGTSNEKLFF
TRBV28	.	TRBJ1-5	.	TGTGCCAGCAGTTTGGACAGTTATCAGCCCCAGCATTTT	CASSLDSYQPQHF
TRBV6-2/TRBV6-3	TRBD2	TRBJ2-7	.	TGTGCCAGCAGTTACCCGCGGGGGAACTACGAGCAGTACTTC	CASSYPRGNYEQYF
TRBV18	.	TRBJ2-2	.	TGTGCCAGCTCACCCCGAGCGGTCTCAAACGCGAACACCGGGGAGCTGTTTTTT	CASSPRAVSNANTGELFF
TRBV6-2/TRBV6-3	.	TRBJ1-1	.	TGTGCCAGCAGCCCCTGGGGCAGTGGGACTGAAGCTTTCTTT	CASSPWGSGTEAFF
TRBV6-1	.	TRBJ2-6	.	TGTGCCAGCAGTGACATAGAGCCCAACGTCCTGACTTTC	CASSDIEPNVLTF
TRBV7-2	.	TRBJ1-1	.	TGTGCCAGCAGTCCAGGGGTTTACACTGAAGCTTTCTTT	CASSPGVYTEAFF